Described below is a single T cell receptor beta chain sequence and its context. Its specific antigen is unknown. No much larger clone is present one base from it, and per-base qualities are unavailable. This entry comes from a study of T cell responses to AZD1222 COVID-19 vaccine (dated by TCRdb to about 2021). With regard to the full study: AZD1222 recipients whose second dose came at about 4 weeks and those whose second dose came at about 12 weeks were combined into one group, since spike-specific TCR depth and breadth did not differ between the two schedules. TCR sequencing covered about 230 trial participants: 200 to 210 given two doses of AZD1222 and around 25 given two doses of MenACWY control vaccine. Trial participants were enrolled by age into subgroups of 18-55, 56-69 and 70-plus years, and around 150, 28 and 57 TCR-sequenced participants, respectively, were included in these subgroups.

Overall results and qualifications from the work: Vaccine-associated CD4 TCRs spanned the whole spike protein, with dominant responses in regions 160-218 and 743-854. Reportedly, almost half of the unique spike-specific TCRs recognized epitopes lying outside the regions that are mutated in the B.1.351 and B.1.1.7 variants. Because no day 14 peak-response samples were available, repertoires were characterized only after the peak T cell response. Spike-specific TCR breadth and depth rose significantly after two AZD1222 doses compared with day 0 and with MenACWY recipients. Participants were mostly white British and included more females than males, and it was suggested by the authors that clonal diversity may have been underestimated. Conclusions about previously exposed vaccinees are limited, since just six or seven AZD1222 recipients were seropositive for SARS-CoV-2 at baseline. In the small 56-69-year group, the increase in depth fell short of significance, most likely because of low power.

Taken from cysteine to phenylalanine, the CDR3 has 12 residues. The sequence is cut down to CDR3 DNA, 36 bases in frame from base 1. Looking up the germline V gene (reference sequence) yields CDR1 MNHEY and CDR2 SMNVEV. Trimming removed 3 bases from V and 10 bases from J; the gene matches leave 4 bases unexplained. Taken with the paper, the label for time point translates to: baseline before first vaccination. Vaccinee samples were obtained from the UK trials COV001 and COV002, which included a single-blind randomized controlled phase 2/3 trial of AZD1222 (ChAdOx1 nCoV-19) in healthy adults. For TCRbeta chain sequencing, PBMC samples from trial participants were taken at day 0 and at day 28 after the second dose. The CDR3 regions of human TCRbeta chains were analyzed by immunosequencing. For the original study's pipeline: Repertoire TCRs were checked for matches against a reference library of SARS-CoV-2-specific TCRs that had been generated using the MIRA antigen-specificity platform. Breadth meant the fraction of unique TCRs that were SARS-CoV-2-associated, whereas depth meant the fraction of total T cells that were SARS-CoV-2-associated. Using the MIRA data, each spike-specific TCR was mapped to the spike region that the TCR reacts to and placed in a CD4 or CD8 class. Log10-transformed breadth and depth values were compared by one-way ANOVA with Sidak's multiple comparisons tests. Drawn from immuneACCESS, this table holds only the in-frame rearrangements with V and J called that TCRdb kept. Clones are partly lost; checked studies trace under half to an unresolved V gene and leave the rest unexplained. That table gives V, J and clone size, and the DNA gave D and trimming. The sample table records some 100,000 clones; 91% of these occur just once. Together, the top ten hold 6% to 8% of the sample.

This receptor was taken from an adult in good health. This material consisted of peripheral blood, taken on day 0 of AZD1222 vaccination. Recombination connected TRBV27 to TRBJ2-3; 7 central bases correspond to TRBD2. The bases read TGTGCCAGCAGTTTTACTAGCGAGGCGCAGTATTTT. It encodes CASSFTSEAQYF.